The source of this T cell receptor beta chain is a study of T cells expressing NK-cell markers. Broader study findings: For a few donors, these clonotypes were likewise the leading ones in the CD3+CD56-NKG2C+ fraction.

Production of TCR beta cDNA relied on 5'RACE template switching with UMIs. TCRdb re-called the 5' RACE reads, yielding one record per CDR3 amino acid sequence without DNA. In all, the sample yields 150,000 to 200,000 distinct CDR3 sequences. In the case of this clonotype: Its antigen remains unknown.

The V gene's germline CDR1 is KGHSH and CDR2 LQKENI. CDR3 length: 15 residues. Sequenced material: blood T cells: a sorted CD56 or NKG2C T cell subset, CD4+ or CD8+ T cells, or bulk PBMC T cells (not recorded which). The source of this sequence is a woman between 18 and 69 years old in good health. V gene TRBV18 combines with J gene TRBJ1-1; checking the TCRdb D call of TRBD1 is not possible without DNA. This CDR3 reads CASSPQTGQNTEAFF.